Sequencing of this TCR beta chain was carried out in a study of T cell responses to AZD1222 COVID-19 vaccine. Findings of the study overall: Repertoires were obtained solely post-peak T cell response. Vaccine-related CD4 TCRs covered spike, predominating at 160-218 and 743-854. When two AZD1222 doses had been given, Spike-specific TCR breadth and depth rose.

TCRdb keeps only in-frame clones here, not all; method: immunoSEQ multiplex PCR. The table includes 55,000 to 80,000 clones, around 84% detected once. The CDR3 contains 16 residues. V gave up 0 bases and J gave up 3 bases; unmatched junction bases: 5. Germline lookup yields CDR1 LGHNA and CDR2 YNFKEQ. About this clone: The antigen is not known.

This chain uses TRBV4-2 with TRBJ2-1; 7 bases align to TRBD2. The sequence was collected from an adult in good health. Here the sequenced sample was peripheral blood, taken on day 0 of AZD1222 vaccination. In DNA, the CDR3 is TGTGCCAGCAGCCAAGAGAAGGTAGCGGGCTACAATGAGCAGTTCTTC. Translating it yields CASSQEKVAGYNEQFF.